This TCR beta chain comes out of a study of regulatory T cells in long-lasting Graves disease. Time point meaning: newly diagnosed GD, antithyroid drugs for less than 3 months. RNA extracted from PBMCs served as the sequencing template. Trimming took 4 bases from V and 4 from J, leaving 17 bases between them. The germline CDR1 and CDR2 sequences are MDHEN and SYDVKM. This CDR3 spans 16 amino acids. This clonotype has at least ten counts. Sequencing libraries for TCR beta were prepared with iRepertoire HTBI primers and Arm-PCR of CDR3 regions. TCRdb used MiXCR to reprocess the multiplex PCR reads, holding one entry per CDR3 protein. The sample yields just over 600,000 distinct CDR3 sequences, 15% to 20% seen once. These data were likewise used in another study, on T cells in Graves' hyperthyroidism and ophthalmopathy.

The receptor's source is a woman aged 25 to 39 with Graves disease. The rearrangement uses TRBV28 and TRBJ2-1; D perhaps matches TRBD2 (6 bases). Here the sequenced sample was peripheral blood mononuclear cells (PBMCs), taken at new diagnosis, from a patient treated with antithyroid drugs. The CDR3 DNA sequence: TGTGCCAGCAGTTCCCCCGGAGGGAATATGTACAATGAGCAGTTCTTC. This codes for CASSSPGGNMYNEQFF.